This T cell receptor (beta chain) was profiled in a study of blood T cell repertoires in COVID-19. For the study at large: Material from acute and convalescent COVID-19 was sourced from the United States, Italy and Spain. T cells, B-cell-depleted T cells, or PBMCs supplied cDNA or gDNA.

In the source study's methods: Reference gene primer amplification gave estimated nucleated cell counts. Sequencing used immunoSEQ multiplex PCR; TCRdb keeps in-frame clones, though not all of them. That table gives V, J and clone size, and the DNA gave D and trimming. The table includes 40,000 to 50,000 clones, more than 70% detected once. The trim removed 1 base at V and 3 bases at J, leaving 4 bases unmatched. This CDR3 has 15 residues. Per the germline V gene, CDR1 is SGHNT and CDR2 is YENEEA. Sequenced input: peripheral blood. The chain employs TRBV11-3 and TRBJ2-3, with TRBD1 identical over 7 bases. The TCR comes from a human donor in a cohort sampled during active COVID-19. The CDR3 DNA sequence: TGTGCCAGCAGCTTAGGGGGACAGCGGACAGATACGCAGTATTTT. It encodes CASSLGGQRTDTQYF.